This TCR beta chain was captured in a study of T cells in tuberculosis (dated by TCRdb to the late 2010s). Background for the entire study: The study combined CD1B tetramers and high-throughput TCR immunosequencing to characterize T cells specific for the mycobacterial lipid antigen glucose monomycolate (GMM). In a South African clinical cohort, IGRA-negative adolescents, IGRA-positive adolescents with latent tuberculosis and adults with active tuberculosis were compared, with roughly 9 people in each group. PBMC from patients with active tuberculosis were archived either before the start of standard anti-tuberculosis treatment or within 7 days of starting that treatment. Results and caveats for the whole study, not just this receptor: Which clinical samples got chosen depended on the availability of cryopreserved specimens, and the active tuberculosis cases were adults, whereas the controls were adolescents. An accuracy of approximately 90% (AUROC around 0.91) was reached by a classifier using the diverse GMM-specific repertoire, compared with approximately 70% accuracy when GEM motif frequencies were used. Active tuberculosis TCR-alpha repertoires showed smaller mean NN-distances to GMM-specific TCRs than IGRA-negative controls, suggesting clonal expansion of these TCRs. The smaller NN-distances were partly driven by shorter CDR3-alpha lengths in active tuberculosis patients, and the difference for TCR-beta did not reach statistical significance.

The active tuberculosis patients were newly diagnosed, HIV-seronegative South African adults aged 18 years or older. Confirmation of active tuberculosis came from positive sputum smear microscopy and/or a positive M. tuberculosis culture. Immunosequencing was performed on unsorted cryopreserved PBMC and covered about 110,000 T cells per clinical donor on average. Of note for this clone: The antigen this receptor binds is unknown. No base quality information exists; no much larger clone differs at one position.

TCR libraries were generated with the immunoSEQ multiplex PCR assay, using TCR-beta and/or TCR-alpha/delta assays for each sample. Amplified TCR libraries were sequenced on the Illumina high-throughput platform. On the study's bioinformatics: Clustering and dimensionality reduction were performed using pairwise TCRdist distances among GMM-specific receptors from ex vivo sorted or in vitro expanded T cells. The score assigned to each clinical repertoire was mean NN-distance, meaning the average TCRdist to the nearest 10% of tetramer-positive reference sequences. GEM TCR motif frequency was computed as the fraction of unique TCRs matching known GEM sequences by V/J usage and CDR3 length. Active tuberculosis was classified by linear discriminant analysis with leave-one-out cross-validation, implemented in scikit-learn. Sourced from immuneACCESS, this table was stored by TCRdb with only in-frame sequences that have V and J called. A share of the clones is absent; for the studies checked, an unresolved V gene accounts for under half, and the remainder has no known explanation. Clonal size and the V and J genes are those of that table, whereas D and trimming came from the DNA. Across this sample there are some 10,000 clones, with just under 95% seen only once. Approximately 12% of the sample lies in the top ten.

Sequenced input: PBMCs. This sequence was found in an adult with tuberculosis.

The CDR3 protein is CASSEFRTSGDEQFF. The nucleotide sequence reads TGTGCCAGCAGTGAATTCCGGACTAGTGGCGATGAGCAGTTCTTC. The chain employs TRBV6-1 and TRBJ2-1; TRBD2 fits 7 bases in the junction. At the junction V is shortened by 2 bases and J by 8 bases; bases outside the gene matches: 9. Measured from the cysteine to the phenylalanine, the CDR3 is 15 residues long. The kept DNA is CDR3 alone, 45 bases in frame from the first base. CDR1 MNHNS and CDR2 SASEGT are derived from the germline V gene.